This entry describes one TCR beta chain. Its antigen is still unknown. This sample was taken from a study of T and B cells in COVID-19 patients. Across the whole study: Blood was sampled from COVID-19 patients who were either actively infected or recovered. Study-level findings and limits: Early severe-case samples and blood from mildly ill patients during symptoms were in short supply.

J lost 7 bases, V lost 5 bases, and 12 bases had no gene match. CDR1 and CDR2 from the germline V gene are SEHNR and FQNEAQ (reference sequence). The CDR3 spans 18 residues. TRB was amplified from about 260-540 ng of blood genomic DNA. Multiplex PCR with BIOMED2 TRB-A/B primer pools amplified TRB rearrangements. TCRdb re-called the multiplex PCR reads through MiXCR, storing one row per CDR3 protein. The data contain roughly 15,000 distinct CDR3 sequences, 25% to 35% of them singletons. The clonotype originates from a human donor who had recovered from COVID-19. The chain uses TRBV7-9 and TRBJ2-1; 15 bases are shared with TRBD2. Sequencing was carried out using blood. CDR3 sequence: CASSAISGLAGGGNEQFF. The DNA of the CDR3 is TGTGCCAGCAGCGCAATATCGGGACTAGCGGGAGGTGGGAATGAGCAGTTCTTC.